These 32 T cell receptor beta chains originate from one sample sequenced in a study of T-cell reconstitution after alpha-beta-depleted transplantation in children. Preparation of the TCRbeta library used unique molecular identifiers. TCRdb reanalysed the PCR reads using MiXCR and keeps one entry per CDR3 protein. The table records 65,000 to 85,000 distinct CDR3 sequences, about 11% of them present only once. Sequenced here: PBMCs, sampled before TCRalphabeta/CD19-depleted stem cell transplant. The receptor source for this set is a boy aged 5-17 years with acute myeloid leukemia, due to receive a stem cell transplant.

This clonotype was detected many times. Here the CDR3 reads CATSDHLGLAGNNEQFF. The CDR3 bases are TGTGCCACCAGTGATCACTTGGGGCTAGCGGGAAACAATGAGCAGTTCTTC. This chain joins TRBV24-1 and TRBJ2-1; 9 nucleotides match TRBD2. The J segment lost 5 bases and the V segment lost 3 bases, leaving 10 bases of the junction unmatched. This CDR3 region has 17 residues. CDR1 is KGHDR, CDR2 SFDVKD, per germline.

The count of this clonotype is one. A clone one base away is much larger, so this may be a read error. The chain is built from TRBV28 and TRBJ2-2, with a possible D match to TRBD2 (6 bases). The germline V and J ends were trimmed by 8 bases and 9 bases, with 16 bases remaining between them. Looked up from germline, CDR1 is MDHEN and CDR2 is SYDVKM. The CDR3 is 13 amino acids. The CDR3 bases are TGTGCCAGCGGCGCCGGGACTCCCAGGGAGCTGTTTTTT. As protein: CASGAGTPRELFF.

This clonotype was counted many times. CDR3 region: CASRDYREIENTEAFF. CDR3 in DNA: TGTGCCAGCAGGGATTACAGGGAAATCGAGAACACTGAAGCTTTCTTT. The chain combines TRBV28 with TRBJ1-1, with D perhaps TRBD1 (6 bases). The CDR3 is 16 residues long. Germline V gives CDR1 MDHEN, CDR2 SYDVKM. V was pared by 6 bases and J by 1 base, with 18 bases between.

This clonotype occurred many times. The gene calls are TRBV11-2 and TRBJ2-3; D is undetermined. Trimming pared 3 bases from V and 5 bases from J, leaving 12 bases between. Germline CDR1 reads SGHAT; CDR2 reads FQNNGV. The CDR3 spans 14 residues. The CDR3 here is CASSLWGREDTQYF. The CDR3 region has the DNA TGTGCCAGCAGCTTGTGGGGTAGGGAAGATACGCAGTATTTT.

For this clonotype: A read error is possible here, since a much larger clone lies one base away. The chain is built from TRBV27 and TRBJ1-1; maybe TRBD1 (6 bases). Germline V gene sequence: CDR1 MNHEY, CDR2 SMNVEV (reference sequence). This CDR3 is built from 15 residues. The V end was cut by 2 bases, the J end by 4 bases, with 14 bases between. CDR3 sequence (DNA): TGTGCCAGCAGTTTAAGAGGGGGTTCGAGCACTGAAGCTTTCTTT. Translation gives CASSLRGGSSTEAFF.

Many counts were recorded for this clonotype. The J gene is TRBJ2-2, the V gene TRBV12-3 or TRBV12-4; TRBD2 matches 10 bases. V lost 3 bases, J lost 4 bases, and 5 bases stayed unmatched. The CDR3 has 16 residues. The CDR3 coding sequence is TGTGCCAGCAGTTTTAGGACTAGCGGCTTCACCGGGGAGCTGTTTTTT. The encoded protein is CASSFRTSGFTGELFF.

In this sample, this clonotype turned up many times. The rearrangement joins TRBV12-3 or TRBV12-4 to TRBJ2-3; D assignment may be TRBD1 or TRBD2 (6 bases each). The CDR3 runs to 14 residues. Trimming shortened V by 6 bases and J by 2 bases, and 12 bases separated the two germline ends. This CDR3 reads CASSPGGATDTQYF. The CDR3 nucleotides read TGTGCCAGCAGCCCCGGGGGCGCCACAGATACGCAGTATTTT.

This clonotype was picked up many times. This chain uses TRBV7-3 with TRBJ2-1; tentative D call: TRBD1 (6 bases). Germline-derived CDR1 and CDR2 are SGHTA and FQGTGA. Trimming took 4 bases from V and 5 from J, leaving 18 bases between them. The CDR3 totals 16 residues. The CDR3 coding sequence is TGTGCCAGCAGCTCCCTATCAGGGGCCCCAAACAATGAGCAGTTCTTC. Protein: CASSSLSGAPNNEQFF. The variable domain in full, completed from reference TRBV7-3 and TRBJ2-1, reads GAGVSQTPSNKVTEKGKYVELRCDPISGHTALYWYRQSLGQGPEFLIYFQGTGAADDSGLPNDRFFAVRPEGSVSTLKIQRTERGDSAVYLCASSSLSGAPNNEQFFGPGTRLTVL.

By frequency in the sample, this clonotype is medium-sized. The genes are TRBV29-1 and TRBJ2-3; 10 bases agree with TRBD1. V was clipped by 8 bases and J by 2 bases; unmatched bases: 4. This CDR3 spans 13 amino acids. Looked up from germline, CDR1 is SQVTM and CDR2 is ANQGSEA. In DNA form, the CDR3 reads TGCAGCTTCGACAGGGGGCACACAGATACGCAGTATTTT. It is translated as CSFDRGHTDTQYF.

This clonotype was seen at least ten times. The chain employs TRBV29-1 and TRBJ1-3; 7 bases are shared with TRBD1. Germline V gene sequence: CDR1 SQVTM, CDR2 ANQGSEA. The CDR3 has 13 amino acids. V was pared by 5 bases and J by 3 bases, with 4 bases of the junction left unmatched. CDR3 protein: CSVLTGNGNTIYF. The CDR3, as DNA: TGCAGCGTTTTGACAGGGAATGGAAACACCATATATTTT.

The sample holds many counts of this clonotype. The genes are TRBV5-1 and TRBJ1-1; D uncertain. Germline V lookup: CDR1 SGHRS, CDR2 YFSETQ. Trimming shortened V by 0 bases and J by 4 bases, and 10 bases separated the two germline ends. The length of the CDR3 is 14 residues. The CDR3 loop is CASSLDSSFTEAFF. The CDR3 coding sequence is TGCGCCAGCAGCTTGGACAGCTCCTTCACTGAAGCTTTCTTT.

This clonotype was counted between two and nine times. CDR3 residues: CASSLVGGSSYNEQFF. The CDR3 DNA reads TGCGCCAGCAGCTTGGTTGGGGGTAGCTCCTACAATGAGCAGTTCTTC. This sequence joins TRBV5-1 and TRBJ2-1; tentatively, D is TRBD1 or TRBD2 (5 bases each). The V gene's germline CDR1 is SGHRS and CDR2 YFSETQ. Trimming cost V 0 bases and J 0 bases, with 10 bases left between them. The CDR3 consists of 16 residues.

Ten or more counts support this clonotype. The J gene is TRBJ2-3, the V gene TRBV11-2; D perhaps matches TRBD2 (7 bases). The V gene lost 7 bases and the J gene lost 7 bases, with 21 bases spanning the gap. The germline V gene has CDR1 SGHAT and CDR2 FQNNGV. The CDR3 spans 15 residues. The CDR3 region is CASTPTGGHGYTQYF. For the CDR3, the DNA is TGTGCCAGCACTCCAACGGGGGGACACGGCTATACGCAGTATTTT.

This clonotype was seen repeatedly, ten times or more. The rearrangement links TRBV7-2 to TRBJ2-3, with a possible D match to TRBD2 (5 bases). Trimming shortened V by 6 bases and J by 9 bases, and 10 bases separated the two germline ends. The length of the CDR3 is 11 residues. The germline gives CDR1 SGHTA, CDR2 FQGNSA. CDR3 in DNA: TGTGCCAGCAGTTACGGGATGACGCAGTATTTT. Its translation is CASSYGMTQYF.

This clonotype was counted many times. The chain couples TRBV3-1 to TRBJ2-6, with 9 nucleotides matching TRBD2. The junction had 9 bases not matched to a gene; V was cut back by 7 bases and J by 11 bases. In germline, CDR1 is LGHDT, CDR2 YNNKEL (reference sequence). This CDR3 spans 14 amino acids. CDR3 loop: CASNLAGRRDVLTF. The DNA of the CDR3 is TGTGCCAGCAACCTAGCGGGGAGGAGGGACGTCCTGACTTTC.

This clonotype showed up many times. The chain links TRBV20-1 to TRBJ2-1, with 10 bases lining up with TRBD2. The CDR3 has 17 residues. The J segment lost 4 bases and the V segment lost 3 bases, leaving 12 bases of the junction unmatched. Per germline, CDR1 DFQATT and CDR2 SNEGSKA (reference sequence). The CDR3 loop is CSASRGVTSGIYNEQFF. CDR3 nucleotides: TGCAGTGCTAGCCGGGGGGTTACTAGCGGGATTTACAATGAGCAGTTCTTC.

This rearrangement joins TRBV15 to TRBJ2-3; 8 bases align to TRBD2. From germline, CDR1 is LNHNV and CDR2 YYDKDF (reference sequence). J was trimmed by 3 bases and V by 1 base; bases with no gene match: 6. This CDR3 contains 16 residues. CDR3 amino acids: CATSRVDPGGTDTQYF. The CDR3 DNA is TGTGCCACCAGCAGAGTTGATCCGGGGGGGACAGATACGCAGTATTTT.

This clonotype was observed many times. The chain is built from TRBV14 and TRBJ2-5, with D possibly matching TRBD2 (6 bases). Trimming stripped 4 bases from V and 12 bases from J, with 18 bases between. The CDR3 extends over 13 amino acids. Germline values: CDR1 SGHDN, CDR2 FVKESK. CDR3 in amino acids: CASSPRGGPPEYF. The CDR3 coding sequence is TGTGCCAGCAGCCCACGGGGAGGTCCGCCGGAGTACTTC.

There are many counts of this clonotype. The chain employs TRBV20-1 and TRBJ1-5; 8 bases fit TRBD1. From germline, CDR1 is DFQATT and CDR2 SNEGSKA (reference sequence). The CDR3 contains 17 residues. V was pared by 1 base and J by 2 bases, with 10 bases of the junction left unmatched. The chain's CDR3 is CSARGGRGRNGNQPQHF. The CDR3 DNA reads as TGCAGTGCTAGAGGCGGCAGGGGGCGAAACGGCAATCAGCCCCAGCATTTT.

This clonotype was observed at least ten times. V gene TRBV12-3 or TRBV12-4 combines with J gene TRBJ2-3, with D perhaps matching TRBD2 (5 bases). This CDR3 region has 12 residues. The V end lost 4 bases, the J end lost 7 bases, and 9 bases lay between the germline ends. CDR3: CASSSGSHTQYF. The CDR3 bases are TGTGCCAGCAGTTCGGGGTCGCATACGCAGTATTTT.

This clonotype has a count of ten or more. V and J are TRBV5-6 and TRBJ2-2; D remains unclear. The V and J ends lost 0 bases and 0 bases respectively, with 6 bases between them. Germline V gene lookup returns CDR1 SGHDT and CDR2 YYEEEE. This CDR3 is 15 amino acids long. The CDR3 DNA reads TGTGCCAGCAGCTTGGGGTACCCGAACACCGGGGAGCTGTTTTTT. Protein product: CASSLGYPNTGELFF.

This clonotype was picked up many times. This chain connects TRBV5-5 to TRBJ2-7, with D unresolved. Germline lookup yields CDR1 SGHKS and CDR2 YYEKEE (reference sequence). This CDR3 is 11 amino acids long. The V gene lost 2 bases and the J gene lost 5 bases, with 5 bases spanning the gap. CDR3 in DNA: TGTGCCAGCAGCTTAAGTAACGAGCAGTACTTC. Residues: CASSLSNEQYF.

This clonotype was seen ten or more times. The rearrangement joins TRBV20-1 to TRBJ1-5, with a weak D call TRBD1 (5 bases). V was shortened by 6 bases and J by 0 bases, with 21 bases between the two germline ends. Germline V gene data show CDR1 as DFQATT and CDR2 as SNEGSKA (reference sequence). CDR3 length: 17 residues. The chain's CDR3 is CSAKPGRVPYSNQPQHF. The CDR3 DNA is TGCAGTGCCAAACCGGGCAGGGTGCCATATAGCAATCAGCCCCAGCATTTT.

A note on this clonotype: A much larger clone is a single base away; this may be a read error. The V gene is TRBV2, the J gene TRBJ2-7; D is perhaps TRBD2 (5 bases). Germline V gene lookup returns CDR1 SNHLY and CDR2 FYNNEI. This CDR3 is built from 12 residues. V was pared by 9 bases and J by 4 bases, with 13 bases between. In DNA form, the CDR3 reads TGTGCCAGTAGAGTTGCGGGTTACGAGCAGTACTTC. As protein: CASRVAGYEQYF.

This clonotype came up many times. V and J are TRBV7-2 and TRBJ2-3, with D perhaps TRBD2 (6 bases). Germline assignment: CDR1 SGHTA and CDR2 FQGNSA. The CDR3 contains 17 residues. The V end lost 1 base, the J end lost 0 bases, and 14 bases lay between the germline ends. DNA of the CDR3: TGTGCCAGCAGCTTAGTGGGGCGGGGATCTAGCACAGATACGCAGTATTTT. It specifies CASSLVGRGSSTDTQYF. Looking up the rest from reference TRBV7-2 and TRBJ2-3 gives the full variable domain: GAGVSQSPSNKVTEKGKDVELRCDPISGHTALYWYRQSLGQGLEFLIYFQGNSAPDKSGLPSDRFSAERTGGSVSTLTIQRTQQEDSAVYLCASSLVGRGSSTDTQYFGPGTRLTVL.

This clonotype was picked up many times. This chain joins TRBV12-3 or TRBV12-4 and TRBJ1-2; 7 bases are a match to TRBD1. V lost 5 bases to trimming and J lost 1 base; unmatched junction nucleotides: 10. This CDR3 contains 16 residues. Here the CDR3 reads CASSLNRDRINYGYTF. CDR3 coding DNA: TGTGCCAGCAGTCTCAACCGGGACAGAATTAACTATGGCTACACCTTC.

The rearrangement uses TRBV11-1 and TRBJ2-1; D possibly matches TRBD1 or TRBD2 (5 bases each). The CDR3 has 20 amino acids. Trimming cost V 2 bases and J 6 bases, with 29 bases left between them. Germline V gene lookup returns CDR1 SGHAT and CDR2 FQDESV (reference sequence). The CDR3 protein is CASSLNFGTRAGTVANEQFF. In DNA, the CDR3 is TGTGCCAGCAGCTTAAATTTCGGGACGAGGGCCGGGACCGTCGCCAATGAGCAGTTCTTC. Complete variable domain (other parts from reference TRBV11-1 and TRBJ2-1): EAEVAQSPRYKITEKSQAVAFWCDPISGHATLYWYRQILGQGPELLVQFQDESVVDDSQLPKDRFSAERLKGVDSTLKIQPAELGDSAMYLCASSLNFGTRAGTVANEQFFGPGTRLTVL.

This clonotype was detected many times. The rearrangement uses TRBV11-2 and TRBJ2-3; D unclear. CDR1 is SGHAT and CDR2 is FQNNGV in the germline V gene. The CDR3 runs 14 residues. The V end lost 1 base, the J end lost 3 bases, and 8 bases lay between the germline ends. Here the CDR3 DNA reads TGTGCCAGCAGCTTAGGGCTAGGGACAGATACGCAGTATTTT. The encoded protein is CASSLGLGTDTQYF.

This clonotype was observed many times. This chain joins TRBV20-1 and TRBJ2-2; D remains unclear. Germline V gene sequence: CDR1 DFQATT, CDR2 SNEGSKA (reference sequence). V was pared by 6 bases and J by 3 bases, with 17 bases between. There are 15 residues in the CDR3. In DNA form, the CDR3 reads TGCAGTGCCATGTCTCGTCCGTGGGACACCGGGGAGCTGTTTTTT. Its protein is CSAMSRPWDTGELFF.

The V and J genes are TRBV4-2 and TRBJ1-2; D might be TRBD1 (5 bases). Deletions cut 4 bases from V and 4 bases from J, with 19 bases between. This CDR3 has 16 residues. Germline V gene sequence: CDR1 LGHNA, CDR2 YNFKEQ. CDR3 sequence reads: CASSPAVLPGVYGYTF. CDR3 bases: TGTGCCAGCAGCCCCGCGGTACTCCCGGGGGTCTATGGCTACACCTTC.

V gene TRBV11-3 combines with J gene TRBJ2-1; TRBD2 matches 13 bases. With 2 bases clipped from V and 4 bases from J, the junction kept 5 bases outside the gene matches. The germline CDR1 and CDR2 sequences are SGHNT and YENEEA. The CDR3 has 17 residues. The CDR3 reads CASSLPRGLAGYNEQFF. CDR3 coding DNA: TGTGCCAGCAGCTTACCGCGGGGACTAGCGGGGTACAATGAGCAGTTCTTC.

V is TRBV20-1 and J is TRBJ2-5, with 12 bases matching TRBD2. CDR1 and CDR2 from the germline V gene are DFQATT and SNEGSKA (reference sequence). Trimming at V came to 1 base and at J to 5 bases, leaving 2 bases not matched to a gene. CDR3 length equals 14 residues. This CDR3 reads CSARGGLAGETQYF. The CDR3 region has the DNA TGCAGTGCTAGAGGCGGACTAGCGGGGGAGACCCAGTACTTC.